The entry below describes one TCR beta chain. Its antigen remains undetermined. Base-call qualities are not available, and no considerably larger clone is one nucleotide away. The data were obtained in a study of shared clonotypes between healthy human individuals (dated by TCRdb to about 2020). With regard to the full study: The cohort included a few men and a couple of women between 18 and 49 years of age. For each donor, CD4 naive and CD4 memory were each run on three plates, CD8 naive on two plates, and CD8 memory on one plate. To estimate repertoire size and how much clonotype sharing occurs between individuals, the study deeply sequenced the blood TCR repertoires of roughly 5 healthy adults. To increase sequencing depth and limit assay-specific biases, different laboratories used diverse techniques to prepare libraries and sequence TCR repertoires. Between about 0.85 and 8.9 billion PBMCs per donor were obtained by leukapheresis.

Broader findings and caveats from the paper: Even with the large sequencing depth, rarefaction of the sorted-subset datasets indicated that sequencing was incomplete. Compared with non-shared clonotypes, the clonotypes found in all four sorted-subset donors had higher generation probabilities. Pairwise subsampling led to the expectation that sequencing depth would affect the degree of clonotype sharing among donors. Sampling was restricted to blood, and TCR repertoires in tissues likely differ from the TCR repertoires found in blood. When four donors were compared, the shared fraction of clonotypes was around 5.1% for naive CD4, 3.5% to 4% for naive CD8, more than 2% for memory CD4, and about 0.36% for memory CD8. The genetic and exposure-history diversity represented was limited by the small number of donors. Estimated clonotype richness was generally larger for naive than for memory subsets.

CD8 naive samples were CD45RO-negative cells positively selected for CCR7, giving a CD45RA+CCR7+ population that excluded TemRA cells. The donors were healthy, HIV-negative adults with no recently reported acute infections or vaccinations. Only Caucasian adults living in Nashville, Tennessee, USA were represented among the donors. After blood collection by leukapheresis, PBMCs were isolated using Ficoll-Histopaque density gradient centrifugation and then cryopreserved in the vapor phase of liquid nitrogen. Analytical flow cytometry was used to check the purity and quantity of each magnetically sorted T cell population. From each sorted fraction, genomic DNA was isolated and quantified by UV absorbance on a Nanodrop 2000c. The CDR3 sequence holds 15 residues, the cysteine and phenylalanine included. Only CDR3 DNA remains: 45 bases, in frame from the first base. The germline V gene supplies CDR1 SGHTA and CDR2 FQGNSA. A distance of 12 bases separates the germline ends of V and J, which lose 4 bases and 2 bases respectively.

Using the deep immunoSEQ assay, multiplex PCR amplified TCR CDR3 regions from genomic DNA. For each cell subset, the extracted genomic DNA was distributed evenly across all wells of several immunoSEQ 96-well plates, and each plate served as one replicate. Each replicate PCR for sorted subsets received about 180 ng genomic DNA, equal to roughly 30,000 T cell genomes. Purified libraries were quantified with a Qubit 3.0 fluorometer, sized on a Bioanalyzer 2100, and re-quantified with the KAPA Library Quantification kit. A separate single-read 150-cycle Illumina NextSeq 550 flow cell was used to sequence each immunoSEQ 96-well plate. The study's own analysis went as follows. Because only junctional sequences without quality scores were contained in the immunoSEQ output, filtering matching that applied to full-length reads could not be performed. Sequences were annotated with PyIR, a Python wrapper for IgBLAST v1.9, and V/J genes and CDR3 were assigned using IMGT germline references. Reads were removed for weak V/J assignments (E-value above 1e-6), missing CDR3, stop codons, out-of-frame junctions, or ambiguous translated residues. V3J clonotypes were defined as sequences sharing an identical inferred V gene, J gene, and CDR3 amino acid sequence. Percentage overlap between repertoires was computed as shared unique clonotypes divided by the size of the smaller repertoire. Three approaches were used to assess repertoire richness: RTK rarefaction, the Chao1 estimator, and Recon v2.1 estimates of unobserved clonotypes. For all TCRbeta clonotypes obtained by the gDNA method from a few donors, generation probabilities were computed with OLGA. Drawn from immuneACCESS, this table holds only the in-frame rearrangements with V and J called that TCRdb kept. Clones are partly lost; checked studies trace under half to an unresolved V gene and leave the rest unexplained. V, J and clone size reflect that table, while D and trimming were determined from the DNA. Present in this sample are about 600,000 clones, about 98% of which were seen just once. Roughly 0.29% of the sample comes from the top ten.

This sequence was found in a man in his thirties or forties in good health. The chain employs TRBV7-2 and TRBJ1-5; the D gene is perhaps TRBD1, on 6 matching bases. Sequencing was done on a sample of naive CD8+ T cells sorted from blood. The cell subset or site label of this sample denotes: CD45RA+CCR7+. The CDR3 region: CASSSGEWGNQPQHF. The sequenced DNA: TGTGCCAGCAGCTCAGGGGAATGGGGCAATCAGCCCCAGCATTTT.